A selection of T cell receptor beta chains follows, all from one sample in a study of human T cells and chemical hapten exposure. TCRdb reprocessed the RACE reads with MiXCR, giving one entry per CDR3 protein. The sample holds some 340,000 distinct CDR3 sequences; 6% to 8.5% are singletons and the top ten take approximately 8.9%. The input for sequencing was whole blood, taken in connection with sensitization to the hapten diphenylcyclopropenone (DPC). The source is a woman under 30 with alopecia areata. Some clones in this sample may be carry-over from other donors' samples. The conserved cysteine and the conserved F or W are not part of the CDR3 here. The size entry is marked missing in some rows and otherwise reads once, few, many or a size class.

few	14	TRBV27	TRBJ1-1	ASTPHPGYLNTEAF
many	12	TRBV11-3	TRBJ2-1	ASSLARCRAHPF
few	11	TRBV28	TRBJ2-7	ASSLRIDYEQY
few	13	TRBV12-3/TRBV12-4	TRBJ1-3	ASSLGGGFGNTIY
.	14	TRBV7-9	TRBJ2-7	ASSLGTGPQGDEQY
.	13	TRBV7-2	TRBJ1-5	ASSFGAGLNQPQH
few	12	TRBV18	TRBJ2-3	ASSPFGKTDTQY
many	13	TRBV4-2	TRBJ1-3	ASRLSGYSGNTIY
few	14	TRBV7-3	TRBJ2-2	ASSLMGWVRTGELF
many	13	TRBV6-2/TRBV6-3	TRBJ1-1	ASSYYPQMNTEAF
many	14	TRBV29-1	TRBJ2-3	SVEKQDKAFTGTQY